The clone carrying this T cell receptor (beta chain) has ten or more counts. Antigen unknown. The sample belongs to a study of T cells after yellow fever vaccination. Template switching with 5'RACE generated the TCR cDNA and added a universal primer site and UMIs. A single record per CDR3 protein comes from TCRdb applying MiXCR to the 5' RACE reads. This table has under 700,000 distinct CDR3 sequences, roughly a sixth appearing once. The CDR3 contains 12 residues. From germline, CDR1 is MNHEY and CDR2 SVGEGT. V dropped 2 bases and J dropped 1 base, with 2 bases sitting between them. General observations from the study: Shared CD4/CD8 clonotypes were a small share, likely from convergent recombination. Post-booster repertoires again held most primary-vaccination clones (about 96% CD4, roughly 89% CD8).

The rearrangement uses TRBV6-2 or TRBV6-3 and TRBJ1-1; no clear D. The TCR sequence derives from a man aged 18-30 years who received the YFV17D yellow fever vaccine. This sample comprised PBMCs, obtained roughly 5 days after the first yellow fever vaccination. The chain's CDR3 is CASSYPNTEAFF. As DNA, the CDR3 is TGTGCCAGCAGTTACCCGAACACTGAAGCTTTCTTT.